These T cell receptor beta chains were read from a single sample in a study of T cell repertoires in cytomegalovirus infection. TCRdb reanalysed the reads using MiXCR and keeps one entry per CDR3 protein. The table lists roughly 990,000 distinct CDR3 sequences, around 30% of them singletons. These receptors lack a known antigen. The specimen was cultured CD8+ T cells from PBMCs, collected from culture after CMV antigen stimulation. The source of these receptors is a human donor in good health (CMV status not recorded). Some clones in this sample may be carry-over from other donors' samples. The CDR3 runs from the conserved cysteine through the conserved F or W. Each record gives: V gene, J gene, D gene, clone size, CDR3 protein, CDR3 DNA. A D gene is named only where the DNA matches it firmly. Clone size, where shown, is once, few, many, or a class for clones that have expanded.

v_gene: TRBV5-6; j_gene: TRBJ2-1; d_gene: .; abundance: many; CDR3aa: CASSSIGGSSYNEQFF; CDR3nt: TGTGCCAGCAGCTCAATAGGGGGGAGCTCCTACAATGAGCAGTTCTTC
v_gene: TRBV25-1; j_gene: TRBJ1-4; d_gene: .; abundance: few; CDR3aa: CASSETNRFNEKLFF; CDR3nt: TGTGCCAGCAGTGAAACAAACCGGTTTAATGAAAAACTGTTTTTT
v_gene: TRBV2; j_gene: TRBJ2-7; d_gene: TRBD2; abundance: .; CDR3aa: CASSESLAGYEQYF; CDR3nt: TGTGCCAGCAGTGAAAGCCTAGCGGGCTACGAGCAGTACTTC
v_gene: TRBV10-2; j_gene: TRBJ2-1; d_gene: TRBD1; abundance: .; CDR3aa: CASSEWGQYNEQFF; CDR3nt: TGCGCCAGCAGTGAATGGGGACAGTACAATGAGCAGTTCTTC
v_gene: TRBV9; j_gene: TRBJ2-7; d_gene: .; abundance: .; CDR3aa: CASSVGAGGDEQYF; CDR3nt: TGTGCCAGCAGCGTAGGGGCAGGGGGGGACGAGCAGTACTTC
v_gene: TRBV2; j_gene: TRBJ1-2; d_gene: .; abundance: .; CDR3aa: CASRGGANYGYTF; CDR3nt: TGTGCCAGCAGGGGAGGAGCTAACTATGGCTACACCTTC
v_gene: TRBV4-1; j_gene: TRBJ2-5; d_gene: .; abundance: .; CDR3aa: CASSQEWDFQETQYF; CDR3nt: TGCGCCAGCAGCCAAGAATGGGATTTTCAAGAGACCCAGTACTTC
v_gene: TRBV12-3/TRBV12-4; j_gene: TRBJ1-1; d_gene: .; abundance: few; CDR3aa: CASSLGSAGNTEAFF; CDR3nt: TGTGCCAGCAGTTTGGGATCGGCAGGGAACACTGAAGCTTTCTTT
v_gene: TRBV6-5; j_gene: TRBJ2-1; d_gene: .; abundance: many; CDR3aa: CASSYSGQGRSSYNEQFF; CDR3nt: TGTGCCAGCAGTTACTCGGGACAAGGGCGAAGCTCCTACAATGAGCAGTTCTTC
v_gene: TRBV2; j_gene: TRBJ2-1; d_gene: .; abundance: .; CDR3aa: CASSSTATTYNEQFF; CDR3nt: TGTGCCAGCAGTTCAACGGCTACCACCTACAATGAGCAGTTCTTC
v_gene: TRBV7-2; j_gene: TRBJ2-1; d_gene: .; abundance: many; CDR3aa: CASTLIWGANEQFF; CDR3nt: TGTGCCAGCACCCTTATTTGGGGGGCGAATGAGCAGTTCTTC
v_gene: TRBV2; j_gene: TRBJ1-6; d_gene: .; abundance: few; CDR3aa: CAAVGRDNSPLHF; CDR3nt: TGTGCAGCAGTTGGGAGGGATAATTCACCCCTCCACTTT
v_gene: TRBV12-3/TRBV12-4; j_gene: TRBJ2-5; d_gene: TRBD2; abundance: .; CDR3aa: CASSLALSLAGAQYF; CDR3nt: TGTGCCAGCAGTTTAGCGCTAAGCCTAGCGGGGGCCCAGTACTTC
v_gene: TRBV6-1; j_gene: TRBJ2-7; d_gene: TRBD2; abundance: many; CDR3aa: CASSPMGGAYEQYF; CDR3nt: TGTGCCAGCAGTCCTATGGGGGGGGCCTACGAGCAGTACTTC
v_gene: TRBV7-8; j_gene: TRBJ2-1; d_gene: .; abundance: .; CDR3aa: CANSLGAGRVNEQFF; CDR3nt: TGTGCCAACAGCTTAGGGGCAGGACGAGTCAATGAGCAGTTCTTC
v_gene: TRBV12-3/TRBV12-4; j_gene: TRBJ2-7; d_gene: .; abundance: .; CDR3aa: CASSYTAYEQYF; CDR3nt: TGTGCCAGCAGCTACACAGCCTACGAGCAGTACTTC
v_gene: TRBV7-6; j_gene: TRBJ2-1; d_gene: TRBD2; abundance: many; CDR3aa: CASSLRGARHEQFF; CDR3nt: TGTGCCAGCAGCTTGCGGGGGGCCCGTCATGAGCAGTTCTTC
v_gene: TRBV15; j_gene: TRBJ2-7; d_gene: TRBD1; abundance: many; CDR3aa: CATRQGAYEQYF; CDR3nt: TGTGCCACCAGACAGGGGGCCTACGAGCAGTACTTC
v_gene: TRBV6-1; j_gene: TRBJ2-7; d_gene: .; abundance: .; CDR3aa: CASSEVLLGGEQYF; CDR3nt: TGTGCCAGCAGTGAAGTGTTGCTGGGAGGCGAGCAGTACTTC
v_gene: TRBV7-9; j_gene: TRBJ2-1; d_gene: TRBD2; abundance: .; CDR3aa: CASSSSSGGAGNEQFF; CDR3nt: TGTGCCAGCAGCTCCTCCAGCGGGGGGGCGGGCAATGAGCAGTTCTTC
v_gene: TRBV4-3; j_gene: TRBJ2-1; d_gene: TRBD1; abundance: .; CDR3aa: CASSQQTGTGEGGPLYNEQFF; CDR3nt: TGCGCCAGCAGCCAACAGACCGGGACAGGGGAGGGGGGGCCCCTATACAATGAGCAGTTCTTC
v_gene: TRBV25-1; j_gene: TRBJ2-1; d_gene: TRBD1; abundance: few; CDR3aa: CASSEVGQGLGEQFF; CDR3nt: TGTGCCAGCAGTGAAGTAGGACAGGGACTTGGCGAGCAGTTCTTC
v_gene: TRBV7-2; j_gene: TRBJ1-1; d_gene: .; abundance: few; CDR3aa: CASSPAYSGTSEAMNTEAFF; CDR3nt: TGTGCCAGCAGCCCCGCGTACTCCGGGACCTCAGAGGCTATGAACACTGAAGCTTTCTTT
v_gene: TRBV5-1; j_gene: TRBJ2-3; d_gene: .; abundance: .; CDR3aa: CASSLTVADTQYF; CDR3nt: TGCGCCAGCAGCTTGACGGTTGCAGATACGCAGTATTTT
v_gene: TRBV12-3/TRBV12-4; j_gene: TRBJ2-5; d_gene: .; abundance: .; CDR3aa: CGRPTSPTQYF; CDR3nt: TGTGGAAGGCCTACCAGTCCGACCCAGTACTTC
v_gene: TRBV7-9; j_gene: TRBJ2-7; d_gene: .; abundance: many; CDR3aa: CASSAERNEQYF; CDR3nt: TGTGCCAGCAGCGCAGAACGCAACGAGCAGTACTTC
v_gene: TRBV19; j_gene: TRBJ1-5; d_gene: .; abundance: .; CDR3aa: CASSIGLGAPQHF; CDR3nt: TGTGCCAGTAGTATAGGACTCGGCGCGCCCCAGCATTTT
v_gene: TRBV12-3/TRBV12-4; j_gene: TRBJ2-1; d_gene: .; abundance: few; CDR3aa: CATSNNEQFF; CDR3nt: TGTGCCACAAGTAACAATGAGCAGTTCTTC
v_gene: TRBV6-5; j_gene: TRBJ2-2; d_gene: .; abundance: .; CDR3aa: CASSYLADTGELFF; CDR3nt: TGTGCCAGCAGTTATTTGGCGGACACCGGGGAGCTGTTTTTT
v_gene: TRBV7-8; j_gene: TRBJ2-5; d_gene: .; abundance: many; CDR3aa: CASSPQLAEGDWDQETQYF; CDR3nt: TGTGCCAGCAGCCCTCAGCTGGCTGAGGGGGATTGGGACCAAGAGACCCAGTACTTC
v_gene: TRBV19; j_gene: TRBJ2-1; d_gene: .; abundance: .; CDR3aa: CVSSVWAGVYNEQFF; CDR3nt: TGTGTCAGTAGTGTTTGGGCAGGGGTCTACAATGAGCAGTTCTTC
v_gene: TRBV7-6; j_gene: TRBJ2-2; d_gene: .; abundance: .; CDR3aa: CASSWPAQGSLNTGELFF; CDR3nt: TGTGCCAGCAGCTGGCCTGCACAGGGAAGCCTTAACACCGGGGAGCTGTTTTTT
v_gene: TRBV6-2/TRBV6-3; j_gene: TRBJ1-5; d_gene: TRBD1; abundance: .; CDR3aa: CASSQPRGQGSNQPQHF; CDR3nt: TGTGCCAGCAGTCAACCCAGGGGGCAAGGGAGCAATCAGCCCCAGCATTTT
v_gene: TRBV12-3/TRBV12-4; j_gene: TRBJ1-5; d_gene: TRBD1; abundance: many; CDR3aa: CASSPGQGQPQHF; CDR3nt: TGTGCCAGCAGTCCGGGACAGGGGCAGCCCCAGCATTTT
v_gene: TRBV7-9; j_gene: TRBJ1-2; d_gene: .; abundance: .; CDR3aa: CASSPPGGASGGYTF; CDR3nt: TGTGCCAGCAGCCCCCCGGGGGGGGCGTCTGGAGGCTACACCTTC
v_gene: TRBV11-2; j_gene: TRBJ1-4; d_gene: .; abundance: .; CDR3aa: CASSYERGGLEKLFF; CDR3nt: TGTGCCAGCAGCTACGAGAGGGGCGGGTTGGAAAAACTGTTTTTT
v_gene: TRBV12-3/TRBV12-4; j_gene: TRBJ2-2; d_gene: TRBD1; abundance: many; CDR3aa: CASSWTGITGELFF; CDR3nt: TGTGCCAGCAGCTGGACAGGGATCACCGGGGAGCTGTTTTTT
v_gene: TRBV12-3/TRBV12-4; j_gene: TRBJ1-2; d_gene: .; abundance: .; CDR3aa: CASSSLPSGRYGYTF; CDR3nt: TGTGCCAGCAGTTCGCTTCCGTCGGGGCGTTATGGCTACACCTTC
v_gene: TRBV19; j_gene: TRBJ1-1; d_gene: .; abundance: .; CDR3aa: CASNLKGVNTEAFF; CDR3nt: TGTGCCAGTAACCTGAAGGGGGTAAACACTGAAGCTTTCTTT
v_gene: TRBV7-6; j_gene: TRBJ2-1; d_gene: TRBD2; abundance: many; CDR3aa: CASSRTSGSVRLRNEQFF; CDR3nt: TGTGCCAGCAGCCGGACTAGCGGGAGCGTGAGGCTACGCAATGAGCAGTTCTTC
v_gene: TRBV15; j_gene: TRBJ2-5; d_gene: .; abundance: few; CDR3aa: CATSEKRRETQYF; CDR3nt: TGTGCCACCAGCGAAAAAAGGAGGGAGACCCAGTACTTC
v_gene: TRBV14; j_gene: TRBJ2-7; d_gene: .; abundance: many; CDR3aa: CASSPLGVYEQYF; CDR3nt: TGTGCCAGCAGTCCCTTGGGGGTCTACGAGCAGTACTTC
v_gene: TRBV5-5; j_gene: TRBJ1-5; d_gene: .; abundance: .; CDR3aa: CASSFDRRPTYNQPQHF; CDR3nt: TGTGCCAGCAGCTTTGACCGCAGGCCTACCTACAATCAGCCCCAGCATTTT
v_gene: TRBV12-3/TRBV12-4; j_gene: TRBJ1-2; d_gene: TRBD1; abundance: few; CDR3aa: CASSLRGPGWYGYTF; CDR3nt: TGTGCCAGCAGTTTAAGGGGGCCTGGGTGGTATGGCTACACCTTC
v_gene: TRBV11-2; j_gene: TRBJ2-1; d_gene: .; abundance: .; CDR3aa: CASSLSSSSKVTDEQFF; CDR3nt: TGTGCCAGCAGCCTCAGCTCCTCCTCCAAAGTGACAGATGAGCAGTTCTTC
v_gene: TRBV12-5; j_gene: TRBJ2-1; d_gene: .; abundance: .; CDR3aa: CASALAGHEQFF; CDR3nt: TGTGCTAGTGCTTTGGCAGGGCATGAGCAGTTCTTC
v_gene: TRBV19; j_gene: TRBJ1-1; d_gene: .; abundance: many; CDR3aa: CASSLVLGTEAFF; CDR3nt: TGTGCCAGTAGCCTCGTTCTGGGCACTGAAGCTTTCTTT
v_gene: TRBV10-1; j_gene: TRBJ2-1; d_gene: TRBD2; abundance: .; CDR3aa: CASSERGLAGNNEQFF; CDR3nt: TGCGCCAGCAGTGAGAGGGGACTAGCGGGGAACAATGAGCAGTTCTTC
v_gene: TRBV6-2/TRBV6-3; j_gene: TRBJ1-2; d_gene: .; abundance: .; CDR3aa: CASSPWDADYGYTF; CDR3nt: TGTGCCAGCAGTCCCTGGGATGCTGACTATGGCTACACCTTC
v_gene: TRBV29-1; j_gene: TRBJ2-1; d_gene: TRBD1; abundance: .; CDR3aa: CSVEDDRGVYNEQFF; CDR3nt: TGCAGCGTTGAAGATGACAGGGGAGTGTACAATGAGCAGTTCTTC
v_gene: TRBV7-9; j_gene: TRBJ2-7; d_gene: .; abundance: many; CDR3aa: CASGSGGTYEQYF; CDR3nt: TGTGCCAGCGGTTCTGGCGGAACCTACGAGCAGTACTTC
v_gene: TRBV20-1; j_gene: TRBJ2-1; d_gene: .; abundance: few; CDR3aa: CSARALPTYNEQFF; CDR3nt: TGCAGTGCTAGGGCTCTACCTACCTACAATGAGCAGTTCTTC
v_gene: TRBV7-8; j_gene: TRBJ2-1; d_gene: .; abundance: many; CDR3aa: CASSPPGDTYNEQFF; CDR3nt: TGTGCCAGCAGCCCTCCTGGGGACACCTACAATGAGCAGTTCTTC
v_gene: TRBV25-1; j_gene: TRBJ2-7; d_gene: .; abundance: .; CDR3aa: CASSYDSESYEQYF; CDR3nt: TGTGCCAGCAGCTACGACAGCGAATCCTACGAGCAGTACTTC
v_gene: TRBV7-9; j_gene: TRBJ2-7; d_gene: TRBD2; abundance: many; CDR3aa: CASSLPGTSGGASYEQYF; CDR3nt: TGTGCCAGCAGCTTACCCGGGACTAGCGGGGGAGCCTCCTACGAGCAGTACTTC
v_gene: TRBV11-2; j_gene: TRBJ1-4; d_gene: .; abundance: .; CDR3aa: CASRIQGMNEKLFF; CDR3nt: TGTGCCAGCAGGATACAGGGAATGAATGAAAAACTGTTTTTT